The 7 T cell receptor beta chains below come from one sample, sequenced in a study of blood T cell repertoires in COVID-19. Clones were read by immunoSEQ multiplex PCR, and TCRdb kept only the in-frame ones, dropping some. The sample yields 200,000 or so clones, roughly 92% seen once. The sequenced material came from peripheral blood. These TCRs come from a man in his sixties with COVID-19, enrolled during active disease.

The table lists this clone with a count of one. V and J are TRBV5-1 and TRBJ2-7; 10 bases match TRBD1. J lost 6 bases, V lost 4 bases, and 10 bases had no gene match. Germline values: CDR1 SGHRS, CDR2 YFSETQ. CDR3 size: 15 residues. The CDR3 DNA is TGCGCCAGCAGCGGACAAGACAGGGGGCCCCGCGAGCAGTACTTC. This translates into CASSGQDRGPREQYF.

The chain's CDR3 is CASSHPGGFEAFF. DNA of the CDR3: TGTGCCAGCAGCCACCCAGGGGGTTTTGAAGCTTTCTTT. This chain joins TRBV4-2 and TRBJ1-1, with 7 bases identical to TRBD1. Per the germline V gene, CDR1 is LGHNA and CDR2 is YNFKEQ. Trimming at V came to 3 bases and at J to 7 bases, leaving 5 bases not matched to a gene. The CDR3 contains 13 residues.

The genes are TRBV13 and TRBJ2-1; 7 nucleotides align to TRBD1. Germline values: CDR1 PRHDT, CDR2 FYEKMQ (reference sequence). The CDR3 consists of 13 residues. The V segment lost 1 base and the J segment 9 bases; nucleotides outside the gene matches: 3. The DNA for the CDR3 is TGTGCCAGCAGCTTAGACAGGGGCTCTGAGCAGTTCTTC. It specifies CASSLDRGSEQFF.

This chain links TRBV5-1 with TRBJ1-3; the match to TRBD1 covers 8 bases. V lost 4 bases to trimming and J lost 3 bases; unmatched junction nucleotides: 9. The CDR3 is 16 amino acids. CDR1 and CDR2 from the germline V gene are SGHRS and YFSETQ. The CDR3 region has the DNA TGCGCCAGCAGCCAGGGGACAGGATTAATTGGAAACACCATATATTTT. This codes for CASSQGTGLIGNTIYF. The full variable domain, with the rest looked up from reference TRBV5-1 and TRBJ1-3, is KAGVTQTPRYLIKTRGQQVTLSCSPISGHRSVSWYQQTPGQGLQFLFEYFSETQRNKGNFPGRFSGRQFSNSRSEMNVSTLELGDSALYLCASSQGTGLIGNTIYFGEGSWLTVV.

The chain uses TRBV24-1 and TRBJ1-4; D unresolved. The length of the CDR3 is 17 residues. Trimming removed 4 bases at V and 3 bases at J, with 17 bases between. The germline CDR1 and CDR2 sequences are KGHDR and SFDVKD. Here the CDR3 DNA reads TGTGCCACCAGTGACCCCGCTACCCAAACGGCTAATGAAAAACTGTTTTTT. Translation gives CATSDPATQTANEKLFF.

In this sample, this clone turned up once. The rearrangement joins TRBV6-5 to TRBJ1-5; D gene uncertain. The CDR3 is 14 amino acids. Looked up from germline, CDR1 is MNHEY and CDR2 is SVGAGI. V lost 2 bases to trimming and J lost 1 base, with 6 bases between them. The CDR3, as DNA: TGTGCCAGCAGTTACGCGTGGAGCAATCAGCCCCAGCATTTT. As protein: CASSYAWSNQPQHF.

This chain links TRBV30 with TRBJ1-6, with TRBD1 matching over 9 bases. CDR3 length: 19 amino acids. The germline V gene has CDR1 GTSNPN and CDR2 SVGIG (reference sequence). V lost 3 bases to trimming and J lost 8 bases; unmatched junction nucleotides: 20. The CDR3 protein is CAWSKGAGTGSRRDSPLHF. The CDR3 coding sequence is TGTGCCTGGAGCAAAGGAGCCGGGACAGGGAGTCGGAGAGATTCACCCCTCCACTTT.